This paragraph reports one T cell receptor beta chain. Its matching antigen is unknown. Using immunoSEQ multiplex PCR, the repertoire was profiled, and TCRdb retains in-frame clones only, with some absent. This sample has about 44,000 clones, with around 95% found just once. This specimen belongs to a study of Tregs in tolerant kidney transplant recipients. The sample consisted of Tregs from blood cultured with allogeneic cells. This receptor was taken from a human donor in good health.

The DNA for the CDR3 is TGTGCCAGCAGTCCCGTCAGGCGGGGCTCTGGAAACACCATATATTTT. This codes for CASSPVRRGSGNTIYF. This rearrangement joins TRBV11-2 to TRBJ1-3, with D uncertain. V shed 6 bases and J shed 0 bases, with 15 bases lying between them. The CDR3 contains 16 residues. Germline CDR1 is SGHAT and CDR2 is FQNNGV.